This T cell receptor (beta chain) was found in a study of lymphopenia after photon versus proton radiotherapy. Note on this clone: Its antigen remains unidentified.

General study results and limits: A bigger post-nadir fall in TCR diversity correlated inversely with survival time in deceased patients. Under photons, naive T cells and diversity fell while effector/memory populations rose.

CDR3 length: 18 residues. Germline lookup yields CDR1 SEHNR and CDR2 FQNEAQ (reference sequence). The germline V and J ends were trimmed by 3 bases and 2 bases, with 20 bases remaining between them. TCRdb keeps only in-frame clones here, not all; method: immunoSEQ multiplex PCR. Among about 58,000 clones listed, approximately 84% were seen once. This TCR came from a man between 60 and 75 years old with pancreatic cancer. Sequencing was performed on peripheral blood, taken from a patient treated with proton-based radiotherapy. V usage is TRBV7-9 and J usage is TRBJ1-3, with D tentatively TRBD1 (6 bases). DNA for the CDR3: TGTGCCAGCAGCTTTACAGGGCTCACACCTCAGGCTGGAAACACCATATATTTT. Amino acids: CASSFTGLTPQAGNTIYF.